This T cell receptor beta chain was retrieved from a study of shared clonotypes between healthy human individuals. Study context: Donors were a couple of women and a few men aged 18 to 49.

CDR3 length: 17 amino acids. V lost 0 bases to trimming and J lost 0 bases, with 14 bases between them. Germline V lookup: CDR1 MDHEN, CDR2 SYDVKM. Study findings and constraints: As a rule, naive subsets had a larger estimated richness than memory subsets. In this cohort, only blood was sampled, and tissue repertoires likely differ.

Concerning this clone: What it binds is not known.

Profiled with immunoSEQ multiplex PCR; TCRdb holds only in-frame clones, not every one. Of 2 million to 2.5 million clones in the sample, about 90% were seen once. The V gene is TRBV28, the J gene TRBJ1-1, with D maybe TRBD1 (5 bases). The source is a man aged 18 to 29 in good health. Some clones in this sample may be carry-over from other donors' samples. Sequencing was performed on naive CD4+ T cells from PBMCs. Subset meaning: CD45RA+ positively selected. Here the CDR3 reads CASSLWGGGPMNTEAFF. CDR3 in DNA: TGTGCCAGCAGTTTATGGGGGGGAGGCCCAATGAACACTGAAGCTTTCTTT.